These 20 T cell receptor beta chains originate from one sample sequenced in a study of T cells in localized non-small cell lung cancer. The table came from immunoSEQ multiplex PCR; TCRdb's copy has only in-frame clones and leaves some out. The data contain approximately 28,000 clones, 92% of them singletons. Sample: peripheral blood mononuclear cells, taken before any cancer treatment. The receptors derive from a woman between 35 and 70 years old with stage III lung adenocarcinoma.

The chain recombines TRBV15 with TRBJ2-3; 8 bases match TRBD2. This CDR3 has 17 amino acids. The trim removed 0 bases at V and 4 bases at J, leaving 9 bases unmatched. CDR1 and CDR2 (germline): LNHNV, YYDKDF (reference sequence). As DNA, the CDR3 is TGTGCCACCAGCAGAGATTTTCCGGGACTAGAAGCAGATACGCAGTATTTT. As protein: CATSRDFPGLEADTQYF.

The V gene is TRBV10-3, the J gene TRBJ1-2; D gene uncertain. This CDR3 is built from 14 residues. In germline, CDR1 is ENHRY, CDR2 SYGVKD. Trimming stripped 9 bases from V and 4 bases from J, with 18 bases between. The CDR3 spells CAMSGSPGGYGYTF. The CDR3 nucleotides read TGTGCCATGTCCGGGAGCCCGGGCGGCTATGGCTACACCTTC.

The chain uses TRBV4-1 and TRBJ1-1; no clear D. Trimming shortened V by 4 bases and J by 3 bases, and 9 bases separated the two germline ends. In germline, CDR1 is MGHRA, CDR2 YSYEKL. The CDR3 contains 13 residues. The chain's CDR3 is CASSRTVDTEAFF. The CDR3 DNA is TGCGCCAGCAGCCGGACGGTCGACACTGAAGCTTTCTTT.

The rearrangement uses TRBV11-2 and TRBJ1-1, with D unresolved. This CDR3 comprises 13 residues. Trimming stripped 0 bases from V and 0 bases from J, with 2 bases between. CDR1 SGHAT and CDR2 FQNNGV come from the germline V gene. The DNA of the CDR3 is TGTGCCAGCAGCTTAGAACTGAACACTGAAGCTTTCTTT. Its translation: CASSLELNTEAFF.

The chain couples TRBV14 to TRBJ1-1; D may be TRBD1 (5 bases). Trimming took off 1 base at V and 3 bases at J, with 12 bases between the two ends. There are 15 residues in the CDR3. Germline V gene sequence: CDR1 SGHDN, CDR2 FVKESK. The DNA of the CDR3 is TGTGCCAGCAGCCAAGTCGCAGGGTCAGACACTGAAGCTTTCTTT. Translating gives CASSQVAGSDTEAFF.

The chain uses TRBV15 and TRBJ1-6; 9 nucleotides line up with TRBD1. Germline CDR1 and CDR2: LNHNV and YYDKDF (reference sequence). V gave up 4 bases and J gave up 10 bases; unmatched junction bases: 5. CDR3 length: 14 residues. The DNA of the CDR3 is TGTGCCACCAGCATTAGGACAGGGGACTCACCCCTCCACTTT. Its protein is CATSIRTGDSPLHF.

This chain connects TRBV30 to TRBJ1-3; 8 nucleotides align to TRBD1. The CDR3 runs 14 residues. Trimming removed 0 bases from V and 4 bases from J; junction bases left unmatched: 2. The germline V gene has CDR1 GTSNPN and CDR2 SVGIG (reference sequence). CDR3 sequence reads: CAWSVQGGGNTIYF. CDR3 nucleotides: TGTGCCTGGAGTGTACAGGGGGGAGGAAACACCATATATTTT.

The rearrangement uses TRBV30 and TRBJ1-5; TRBD1 is a possible D gene (6 bases). V lost 0 bases to trimming and J lost 2 bases, with 11 bases between them. Looked up from germline, CDR1 is GTSNPN and CDR2 is SVGIG (reference sequence). The CDR3 covers 15 residues. The CDR3 reads CAWSVSYRGNQPQHF. The CDR3 bases are TGTGCCTGGAGTGTATCCTACAGGGGCAATCAGCCCCAGCATTTT.

J is TRBJ2-3 and V is TRBV18, with D tentatively TRBD1 or TRBD2 (5 bases each). The CDR3 totals 15 residues. The ends were cut back, 5 bases at V and 0 bases at J, with 12 bases in the middle. Germline CDR1 KGHSH, CDR2 LQKENI. The CDR3 is CASSERGPSTDTQYF. The CDR3 region has the DNA TGTGCCAGCTCAGAACGGGGCCCTAGCACAGATACGCAGTATTTT.

On this clone: At one end, the junction sequence differs from germline, possibly due to a read error. V gene TRBV5-6 combines with J gene TRBJ2-1; 13 nucleotides match TRBD2. CDR1 and CDR2 (germline): SGHDT, YYEEEE. The CDR3 consists of 18 residues. The CDR3 region has the DNA TGTGTCAGCAGCCGCATCCGGACTAGCGGGAGTAACTACAATGAGCAGTTCTTC. This codes for CVSSRIRTSGSNYNEQFF.

This clone came up once. The V gene is TRBV5-1, the J gene TRBJ2-6, with D hard to call. The V gene lost 0 bases and the J gene lost 0 bases, with 16 bases spanning the gap. The germline gives CDR1 SGHRS, CDR2 YFSETQ. The CDR3 extends over 19 amino acids. DNA of the CDR3: TGCGCCAGCAGCTTGGTCCCCCAAACAGAGAGCTCTGGGGCCAACGTCCTGACTTTC. Protein sequence: CASSLVPQTESSGANVLTF.

The chain couples TRBV29-1 to TRBJ1-1; 7 nucleotides line up with TRBD1. Germline lookup yields CDR1 SQVTM and CDR2 ANQGSEA. The V and J ends lost 2 bases and 6 bases, in that order; junction bases with no gene match: 6. The length of the CDR3 is 13 residues. The CDR3 coding sequence is TGCAGCGTTGAATTAGGGGGCGTGGCTGAAGCTTTCTTT. This gives the protein CSVELGGVAEAFF.

This clone was recorded only once. The J gene is TRBJ2-1, the V gene TRBV13; tentative D call: TRBD2 (7 bases). CDR1 PRHDT and CDR2 FYEKMQ come from the germline V gene (reference sequence). CDR3 length equals 14 residues. The V and J ends lost 5 bases and 7 bases respectively, with 15 bases between them. The CDR3 here is CASSSGAQGNEQFF. In DNA form, the CDR3 reads TGTGCCAGCAGCAGCGGGGCCCAGGGGAATGAGCAGTTCTTC.

This sequence joins TRBV6-5 and TRBJ2-5; D unresolved. The CDR3 spans 15 residues. Germline V CDR1 and CDR2: MNHEY, SVGAGI. Trimming took 0 bases from V and 1 from J, leaving 9 bases between them. The CDR3 bases are TGTGCCAGCAGTTACTCGGTAACTACCCAAGAGACCCAGTACTTC. Its translation: CASSYSVTTQETQYF.

The V and J genes are TRBV6-5 and TRBJ2-3; possibly TRBD1 for D (6 bases). Deletions cut 8 bases from V and 0 bases from J, with 15 bases between. The CDR3 spans 15 residues. Germline V gives CDR1 MNHEY, CDR2 SVGAGI. CDR3 loop: CASRQDRRSTDTQYF. The CDR3 bases are TGTGCCAGCCGTCAGGACAGAAGGAGCACAGATACGCAGTATTTT.

The chain uses TRBV7-9 and TRBJ2-5; D remains unclear. This CDR3 comprises 18 residues. The V gene lost 2 bases and the J gene lost 0 bases, with 19 bases spanning the gap. Germline values: CDR1 SEHNR, CDR2 FQNEAQ (reference sequence). The CDR3 DNA sequence: TGTGCCAGCAGCTTAAGGGTCACGGGTATAGGTTACCAAGAGACCCAGTACTTC. This codes for CASSLRVTGIGYQETQYF.

The chain has TRBV5-1 and TRBJ1-2, with D possibly being TRBD1 (5 bases). CDR1 is SGHRS, CDR2 YFSETQ, per germline. The CDR3 is 16 residues long. The germline V and J ends were trimmed by 2 bases and 2 bases, with 16 bases remaining between them. CDR3 loop: CASSLFSQGRNYGYTF. CDR3 nucleotides: TGCGCCAGCAGCTTATTTTCGCAGGGCCGAAACTATGGCTACACCTTC.

This chain connects TRBV28 to TRBJ1-1; 7 bases are shared with TRBD1. The germline V gene encodes CDR1 MDHEN and CDR2 SYDVKM. Unmatched junction bases numbered 4, after V lost 6 bases and J lost 3 bases. The CDR3 extends over 13 amino acids. This CDR3 is CASSLQGDTEAFF. CDR3 sequence (DNA): TGTGCCAGCAGCCTCCAGGGGGACACTGAAGCTTTCTTT. The whole variable domain, filled in from reference TRBV28 and TRBJ1-1, reads DVKVTQSSRYLVKRTGEKVFLECVQDMDHENMFWYRQDPGLGLRLIYFSYDVKMKEKGDIPEGYSVSREKKERFSLILESASTNQTSMYLCASSLQGDTEAFFGQGTRLTVV.

This clone appeared a few times. As DNA, the CDR3 is TGTGCCAGTAAGAGCAATCAGCCCCAGCATTTT. Translating gives CASKSNQPQHF. The chain carries TRBV28 and TRBJ1-5; D gene unclear. Looked up from germline, CDR1 is MDHEN and CDR2 is SYDVKM. This CDR3 comprises 11 residues. The V and J ends lost 9 bases and 1 base respectively, with 4 bases between them.

The chain couples TRBV2 to TRBJ1-1; TRBD1 might be the D (6 bases). The CDR3 extends over 17 amino acids. Germline CDR1 SNHLY, CDR2 FYNNEI. V gave up 1 base and J gave up 0 bases, with 15 bases separating them. In DNA form, the CDR3 reads TGTGCCAGCAGTGAAGGCAGGGGTCTCTACATGAACACTGAAGCTTTCTTT. Its translation is CASSEGRGLYMNTEAFF.